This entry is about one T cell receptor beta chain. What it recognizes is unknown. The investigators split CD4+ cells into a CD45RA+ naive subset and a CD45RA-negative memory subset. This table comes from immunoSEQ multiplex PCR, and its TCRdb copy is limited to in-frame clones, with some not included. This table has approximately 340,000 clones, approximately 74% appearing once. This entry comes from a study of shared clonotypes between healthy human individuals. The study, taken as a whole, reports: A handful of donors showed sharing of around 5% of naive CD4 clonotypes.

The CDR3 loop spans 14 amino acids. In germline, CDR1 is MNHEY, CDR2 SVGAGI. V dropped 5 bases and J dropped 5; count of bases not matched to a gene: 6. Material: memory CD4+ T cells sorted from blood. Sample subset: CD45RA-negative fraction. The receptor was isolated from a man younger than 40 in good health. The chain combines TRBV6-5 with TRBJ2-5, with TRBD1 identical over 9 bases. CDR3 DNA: TGTGCCAGCAGTCTACAGGGGGCTGTGGAGACCCAGTACTTC. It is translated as CASSLQGAVETQYF.